Below, 26 T cell receptor beta chains from the same sample are listed, as sequenced in a study of radiation and T cells in renal cell carcinoma. The method was immunoSEQ multiplex PCR; TCRdb's version includes in-frame clones alone and lacks a portion of them. The sample consists of 95,000 or so clones, approximately 86% of them appearing once. Regarding time point: baseline pretreatment blood. Documented treatment: 15 Gy SBRT to primary tumor, nephrectomy 4 weeks later. The sequenced sample was blood, obtained from a patient whose treatment included radiotherapy and nephrectomy. The receptor set was obtained from a man aged 50-59 years with renal cell carcinoma.

The rearrangement joins TRBV27 to TRBJ1-2, with a tentative D call TRBD1 (5 bases). The ends were cut back, 3 bases at V and 4 bases at J, with 15 bases in the middle. Germline assignment: CDR1 MNHEY and CDR2 SMNVEV (reference sequence). The CDR3 covers 15 residues. CDR3 sequence: CASSFGGVGGYGYTF. The CDR3 DNA sequence: TGTGCCAGCAGTTTTGGGGGGGTGGGTGGCTATGGCTACACCTTC.

The chain employs TRBV9 and TRBJ1-3; D ambiguous. There are 14 residues in the CDR3. Per the germline V gene, CDR1 is SGDLS and CDR2 is YYNGEE. V was shortened by 0 bases and J by 7 bases, with 11 bases between the two germline ends. CDR3 residues: CASSVGLQGNTIYF. DNA of the CDR3: TGTGCCAGCAGCGTAGGTCTACAAGGGAACACCATATATTTT.

Comment on this clone: Other DNA sequences within the sample encode an identical CDR3. The genes are TRBV7-9 and TRBJ1-3; 8 bases are a match to TRBD1. CDR3 length: 14 residues. The V segment lost 5 bases and the J segment 4 bases; nucleotides outside the gene matches: 4. Germline CDR1 is SEHNR and CDR2 is FQNEAQ (reference sequence). The CDR3 spells CASSLGQGGNTIYF. CDR3 in DNA: TGTGCCAGCAGCCTAGGACAGGGAGGAAACACCATATATTTT. The full variable domain, its missing parts supplied by reference TRBV7-9 and TRBJ1-3, is DTGVSQNPRHKITKRGQNVTFRCDPISEHNRLYWYRQTLGQGPEFLTYFQNEAQLEKSRLLSDRFSAERPKGSFSTLEIQRTEQGDSAMYLCASSLGQGGNTIYFGEGSWLTVV.

The genes are TRBV2 and TRBJ2-3; perhaps D is TRBD1 or TRBD2 (5 bases each). CDR1 and CDR2 (germline): SNHLY, FYNNEI. The CDR3 runs 17 residues. The V gene lost 4 bases and the J gene lost 1 base, with 18 bases spanning the gap. The CDR3 sequence is CASSVSGTGDRTDTQYF. The CDR3, as DNA: TGTGCCAGCAGTGTAAGCGGTACTGGGGACCGCACAGATACGCAGTATTTT.

The V gene is TRBV7-2, the J gene TRBJ2-1, with D uncertain. V was trimmed by 1 base and J by 3 bases, leaving 7 bases between them. Per germline, CDR1 SGHTA and CDR2 FQGNSA. The CDR3 spans 14 residues. The CDR3, as DNA: TGTGCCAGCAGCTTAGGGTCCATCTACAATGAGCAGTTCTTC. Translated: CASSLGSIYNEQFF.

The chain carries TRBV27 and TRBJ1-4, with 10 bases lining up with TRBD1. The J segment lost 6 bases and the V segment lost 6 bases, leaving 1 base of the junction unmatched. Germline V gene lookup returns CDR1 MNHEY and CDR2 SMNVEV (reference sequence). This CDR3 region has 13 residues. The CDR3 region is CASRGQGHEKLFF. The CDR3 DNA sequence: TGTGCCAGCAGGGGACAGGGGCATGAAAAACTGTTTTTT.

This chain uses TRBV5-1 with TRBJ2-2; D might be TRBD1 or TRBD2, each matching 6 bases. The CDR3 covers 14 residues. Looked up from germline, CDR1 is SGHRS and CDR2 is YFSETQ. Trimming took off 3 bases at V and 6 bases at J, with 12 bases between the two ends. DNA of the CDR3: TGCGCCAGCAGCTGGAGGGCAGGGGCCGGGGAGCTGTTTTTT. Protein sequence: CASSWRAGAGELFF.

Only a few counts were recorded for this clone. The gene calls are TRBV5-4 and TRBJ2-7; D is unclear. Trimming shortened V by 0 bases and J by 2 bases, and 6 bases separated the two germline ends. The CDR3 contains 13 residues. Germline V CDR1 and CDR2: SGHNT, YYREEE (reference sequence). The CDR3 DNA reads as TGTGCCAGCAGCTTGGGAGGAACCTACGAGCAGTACTTC. This translates into CASSLGGTYEQYF.

V and J are TRBV29-1 and TRBJ2-7; 9 bases align to TRBD1. CDR3 length equals 13 residues. The V gene's germline CDR1 is SQVTM and CDR2 ANQGSEA. The V gene end was trimmed by 4 bases and the J gene end by 3 bases; junction bases not matched to a gene: 4. CDR3 sequence: CSVGQGGFYEQYF. The CDR3 DNA sequence: TGCAGCGTTGGACAGGGGGGGTTCTACGAGCAGTACTTC.

The rearrangement joins TRBV19 to TRBJ1-5; D unclear. Germline CDR1 reads LNHDA; CDR2 reads SQIVND (reference sequence). The ends were cut back, 3 bases at V and 6 bases at J, with 15 bases in the middle. The CDR3 is 15 amino acids. CDR3 region: CASSIGSQVGQPQHF. In DNA form, the CDR3 reads TGTGCCAGTAGTATCGGCAGCCAGGTAGGTCAGCCCCAGCATTTT.

The gene calls are TRBV11-2 and TRBJ1-1; no firm D call. Germline loops: CDR1 SGHAT, CDR2 FQNNGV. CDR3 length equals 13 residues. V lost 5 bases, J lost 2 bases, and 9 bases lay in between. Written as DNA, the CDR3 is TGTGCCAGCAGCCTTCATGTTAACACTGAAGCTTTCTTT. Encoded protein: CASSLHVNTEAFF.

The V gene is TRBV10-1, the J gene TRBJ2-5; 11 bases are a match to TRBD2. CDR1 WNHNN and CDR2 SYGVQD come from the germline V gene (reference sequence). The ends lost 3 bases at V and 10 bases at J; junction bases unmatched: 13. This CDR3 spans 16 amino acids. The CDR3 region has the DNA TGCGCCAGCAGTGATAGTGGGACTAGCGGCTATGCCGGCCAGTACTTC. It translates to CASSDSGTSGYAGQYF.

The DNA of the CDR3 is TGTGCCAGCAGACTTACTAGCGGGAGGGCCGACACGCAGTATTTT. Translating gives CASRLTSGRADTQYF. The rearrangement links TRBV7-9 to TRBJ2-3; 13 nucleotides match TRBD2. Germline V gene sequence: CDR1 SEHNR, CDR2 FQNEAQ (reference sequence). The CDR3 covers 15 residues. J lost 9 bases, V lost 6 bases, and 9 bases had no gene match.

V usage is TRBV7-2 and J usage is TRBJ1-5; 7 positions match TRBD1. With V trimmed by 4 bases and J by 4 bases, 4 bases remained unmatched. Germline V gene sequence: CDR1 SGHTA, CDR2 FQGNSA. The CDR3 contains 14 residues. CDR3 residues: CASSSQGGNQPQHF. The CDR3 DNA follows: TGTGCCAGCAGCTCCCAGGGGGGAAATCAGCCCCAGCATTTT.

This chain uses TRBV2 with TRBJ1-1, with unresolved D. Germline V gene data show CDR1 as SNHLY and CDR2 as FYNNEI. The V gene lost 4 bases and the J gene lost 1 base, with 10 bases spanning the gap. There are 14 residues in the CDR3. CDR3 loop: CASSVDPPNTEAFF. CDR3 sequence (DNA): TGTGCCAGCAGTGTGGACCCTCCGAACACTGAAGCTTTCTTT.

This rearrangement joins TRBV20-1 to TRBJ2-5; 7 positions match TRBD2. Germline V gene lookup returns CDR1 DFQATT and CDR2 SNEGSKA (reference sequence). V lost 5 bases to trimming and J lost 4 bases; unmatched junction nucleotides: 1. CDR3 size: 11 residues. The chain's CDR3 is CSAVAGETQYF. For the CDR3, the DNA is TGCAGTGCTGTAGCGGGAGAGACCCAGTACTTC.

The J gene is TRBJ1-6, the V gene TRBV5-4; D is unresolved. From germline, CDR1 is SGHNT and CDR2 YYREEE (reference sequence). There are 14 residues in the CDR3. V was shortened by 4 bases and J by 7 bases, with 12 bases between the two germline ends. The CDR3 nucleotides read TGTGCCAGCAGCGTCGCCGGGATCAATTCACCCCTCCACTTT. Protein sequence: CASSVAGINSPLHF. Supplemented by reference TRBV5-4 and TRBJ1-6, the full variable domain reads ETGVTQSPTHLIKTRGQQVTLRCSSQSGHNTVSWYQQALGQGPQFIFQYYREEENGRGNFPPRFSGLQFPNYSSELNVNALELDDSALYLCASSVAGINSPLHFGNGTRLTVT.

Only a few counts were recorded for this clone. This chain links TRBV9 with TRBJ1-1; no firm D call. Germline-derived CDR1 and CDR2 are SGDLS and YYNGEE. This CDR3 comprises 15 residues. V was pared by 4 bases and J by 0 bases, with 13 bases between. In DNA, the CDR3 is TGTGCCAGCAGCCCCTGGTCCTATTTGAACACTGAAGCTTTCTTT. Its translation is CASSPWSYLNTEAFF.

The chain employs TRBV11-1 and TRBJ2-6; TRBD1 matches at 10 bases. J lost 0 bases, V lost 5 bases, and 7 bases had no gene match. Germline CDR1 reads SGHAT; CDR2 reads FQDESV (reference sequence). The CDR3 sequence is 18 residues long. Here the CDR3 reads CASSARDRGRSGANVLTF. CDR3 sequence (DNA): TGTGCCAGCAGCGCCCGGGACAGGGGACGCTCTGGGGCCAACGTCCTGACTTTC. Combining the CDR3 with reference TRBV11-1 and TRBJ2-6 gives the whole variable domain EAEVAQSPRYKITEKSQAVAFWCDPISGHATLYWYRQILGQGPELLVQFQDESVVDDSQLPKDRFSAERLKGVDSTLKIQPAELGDSAMYLCASSARDRGRSGANVLTFGAGSRLTVL.

J is TRBJ1-5 and V is TRBV2, with D perhaps matching TRBD1 (6 bases). Trimming shortened V by 8 bases and J by 3 bases, and 17 bases separated the two germline ends. CDR1 and CDR2 from the germline V gene are SNHLY and FYNNEI. The CDR3 loop spans 15 amino acids. The CDR3 here is CASQTGSEFNQPQHF. In DNA form, the CDR3 reads TGTGCCAGCCAAACAGGGTCCGAGTTCAATCAGCCCCAGCATTTT.

The chain carries TRBV4-2 and TRBJ1-1; maybe TRBD1 (6 bases). Trimming pared 4 bases from V and 11 bases from J, leaving 17 bases between. Germline V lookup: CDR1 LGHNA, CDR2 YNFKEQ. The CDR3 contains 13 residues. The CDR3 here is CASSRDRWNWAFF. The CDR3 coding sequence is TGTGCCAGCAGCCGAGACAGGTGGAATTGGGCTTTCTTT.

This clone was seen more than once but under ten times. CDR3 amino acids: CASSTDQPQHF. CDR3 DNA sequence: TGTGCCAGCAGTACCGATCAGCCCCAGCATTTT. The chain couples TRBV6-1 to TRBJ1-5, with D hard to call. CDR1 MNHNS and CDR2 SASEGT come from the germline V gene. V was cut by 5 bases and J by 5 bases, with 4 bases left in between. The CDR3 is made up of 11 amino acids.

The rearrangement links TRBV7-2 to TRBJ2-7; tentatively, D is TRBD1 (5 bases). The V end lost 5 bases, the J end lost 6 bases, and 17 bases lay between the germline ends. CDR1 and CDR2 from the germline V gene are SGHTA and FQGNSA. The CDR3 loop spans 14 amino acids. In nucleotides, the CDR3 is TGTGCCAGCAGCCCCAGTTTCCAGGGAACCGAGCAGTACTTC. Translated, it gives CASSPSFQGTEQYF. Full variable domain (remainder filled in from reference TRBV7-2 and TRBJ2-7): GAGVSQSPSNKVTEKGKDVELRCDPISGHTALYWYRQSLGQGLEFLIYFQGNSAPDKSGLPSDRFSAERTGGSVSTLTIQRTQQEDSAVYLCASSPSFQGTEQYFGPGTRLTVT.

The J gene is TRBJ1-2, the V gene TRBV7-2; D call uncertain. The germline CDR1 and CDR2 sequences are SGHTA and FQGNSA. The CDR3 sequence is 14 residues long. The ends were cut back, 1 base at V and 3 bases at J, with 9 bases in the middle. The CDR3 bases are TGTGCCAGCAGCTTAGATCTAGTCTACTATGGCTACACCTTC. This codes for CASSLDLVYYGYTF.

The rearrangement uses TRBV5-8 and TRBJ1-4; 10 bases fit TRBD1. The V gene's germline CDR1 is SGHTS and CDR2 YDEGEE. V gave up 4 bases and J gave up 8 bases; unmatched junction bases: 11. The CDR3 sequence is 16 residues long. The CDR3 DNA reads TGTGCCAGCAGCCGGAGACAGGGGGCGGCCCGAGAAAAACTGTTTTTT. Translated: CASSRRQGAAREKLFF. Based on the CDR3 plus reference TRBV5-8 and TRBJ1-4, the full variable domain is EAGVTQSPTHLIKTRGQQATLRCSPISGHTSVYWYQQALGLGLQFLLWYDEGEERNRGNFPPRFSGRQFPNYSSELNVNALELEDSALYLCASSRRQGAAREKLFFGSGTQLSVL.

The CDR3 DNA reads TGCGCCAGCAGCCCTCTTAATTCACTTCCCCCCGGGGAGCTGTTTTTT. Translating it yields CASSPLNSLPPGELFF. The rearrangement uses TRBV4-1 and TRBJ2-2; D call uncertain. The CDR3 is 16 residues long. V lost 4 bases and J 6 bases, leaving 18 bases between the germline ends. In germline, CDR1 is MGHRA, CDR2 YSYEKL.